This T cell receptor beta chain was observed in a study of blood T cells in healthy people across ages. Study-wide findings and caveats: Donors of long life had a larger count of naive CD4+ cells and greater diversity than aged donors.

V lost 5 bases and J lost 4; bases outside the gene matches: 7. CDR3 length equals 15 residues. A word on this clonotype: As yet, its antigen is unknown.

A second PCR, run for roughly 6 to 11 cycles, used a sample-barcoded 5' primer plus a J-beta primer mix. From the 5' RACE reads, TCRdb called clonotypes with MiXCR, one entry per CDR3 protein. The table records some 690,000 distinct CDR3 sequences, 22% of them present only once. This chain connects TRBV12-3 or TRBV12-4 to TRBJ2-2, with 7 positions matching TRBD1. The receptor was derived from an older man in good health. Sequencing input: blood. As DNA, the CDR3 is TGTGCCAGCAGTAGGCAGGGGGAGAGCACCGGGGAGCTGTTTTTT. Its translation is CASSRQGESTGELFF.